Sequencing of this T cell receptor beta chain was carried out in a study of post-analysis software for immune sequencing data. Across the study: Disease trajectories encompassed relapsing-remitting, secondary progressive and progressive-relapsing multiple sclerosis.

Prepared TCR beta cDNA libraries contained unique molecular identifiers. TCRdb processed the PCR reads anew with MiXCR; each CDR3 protein has one entry. The table includes roughly 870,000 distinct CDR3 sequences, approximately 50% detected once. A note on this clonotype: The antigen is unknown.

Study-wide results and caveats: Among multiple sclerosis patients, normalized Chao1 diversity was significantly below that of controls. TRBV segments more frequent in patients than in controls numbered about five and included TRBV5-6, TRBV5-1 and TRBV20-1.

CDR1 SGHRS and CDR2 YFSETQ come from the germline V gene. Trimming left V 5 bases short and J 5 bases short, with 16 bases between. The CDR3 contains 14 residues. This receptor was identified in a girl between 5 and 17 years old with multiple sclerosis. Sequences were obtained from blood. The gene calls are TRBV5-1 and TRBJ2-5; no firm D call. CDR3 region: CASSPGAARETQYF. The CDR3 bases are TGCGCCAGCAGTCCCGGCGCCGCACGGGAGACCCAGTACTTC.